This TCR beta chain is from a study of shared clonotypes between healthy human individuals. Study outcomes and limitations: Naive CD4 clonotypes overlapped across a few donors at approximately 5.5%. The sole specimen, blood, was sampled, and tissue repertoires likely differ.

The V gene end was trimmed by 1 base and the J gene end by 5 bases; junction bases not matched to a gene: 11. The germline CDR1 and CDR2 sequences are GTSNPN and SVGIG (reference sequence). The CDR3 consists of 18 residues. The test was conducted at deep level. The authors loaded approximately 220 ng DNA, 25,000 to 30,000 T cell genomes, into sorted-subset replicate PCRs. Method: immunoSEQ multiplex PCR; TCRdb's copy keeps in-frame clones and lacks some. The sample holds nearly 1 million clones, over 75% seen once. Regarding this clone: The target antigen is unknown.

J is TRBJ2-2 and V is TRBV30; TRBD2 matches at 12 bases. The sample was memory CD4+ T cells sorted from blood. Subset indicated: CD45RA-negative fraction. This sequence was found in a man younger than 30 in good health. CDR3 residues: CAWSGQTGLAGITGELFF. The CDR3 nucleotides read TGTGCCTGGAGTGGGCAGACAGGACTAGCGGGAATAACCGGGGAGCTGTTTTTT. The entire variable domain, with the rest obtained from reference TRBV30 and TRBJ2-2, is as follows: SQTIHQWPATLVQPVGSPLSLECTVEGTSNPNLYWYRQAAGRGLQLLFYSVGIGQISSEVPQNLSASRPQDRQFILSSKKLLLSDSGFYLCAWSGQTGLAGITGELFFGEGSRLTVL.